This record looks at one T cell receptor beta chain sequence and its context. No antigen is known for it. Losses at the gene ends were 6 bases for V and 3 bases for J; bases not matched to a gene: 20. The germline V gene encodes CDR1 LNHDA and CDR2 SQIVND (reference sequence). The length of the CDR3 is 21 residues. The PCR used 60 Vbeta and 13 Jbeta primers. Sequenced by immunoSEQ multiplex PCR; TCRdb stores in-frame clones only, minus some. The sample includes more than 110,000 clones, 80% of them seen just once. This entry comes from a study of cytomegalovirus exposure and HLA in healthy donors. Study observations and caveats: The majority of CMV-associated TCR beta chains were reported as apparently HLA-restricted in a later analysis.

The sequenced sample was PBMCs. The chain employs TRBV19 and TRBJ2-3; TRBD2 agrees at 14 bases. This receptor was identified in a female donor in good health and CMV-seronegative. The CDR3 DNA is TGTGCCAGTAGCCCAAGGGTGTCGGGACTAGCGGGAGTTCTGAGGACAGATACGCAGTATTTT. This translates into CASSPRVSGLAGVLRTDTQYF.